These 2 T cell receptor beta chains originate from one sample sequenced in a study of regulatory T cells in long-lasting Graves disease. Noted time point: newly diagnosed GD, antithyroid drugs for less than 3 months. Preparation of the TCR library used RNA extracted from PBMCs. Both iRepertoire HTBI primers and Arm-PCR of CDR3 regions were used to build the TCR beta libraries. TCRdb re-analysed the multiplex PCR reads in MiXCR, keeping a single row per CDR3 protein. The sample holds 350,000 to 550,000 distinct CDR3 sequences, around 13% seen once. These sequences were also reported in another study, on T cells in Graves' hyperthyroidism and ophthalmopathy.

The material sequenced was peripheral blood mononuclear cells (PBMCs), taken at new diagnosis, from a patient treated with antithyroid drugs. The receptors originated from a woman aged 45 to 65 with Graves disease.

This clonotype appeared many times. The chain has TRBV5-1 and TRBJ1-1, with a possible D match to TRBD1 (5 bases). The CDR3 has 14 residues. V lost 4 bases and J 4 bases, leaving 14 bases between the germline ends. The V gene's germline CDR1 is SGHRS and CDR2 YFSETQ. Here the CDR3 reads CASSGTGLVTEAFF. CDR3 nucleotide sequence: TGCGCCAGCAGCGGAACAGGTCTGGTCACTGAAGCTTTCTTT.

This clonotype was detected many times. This chain joins TRBV20-1 and TRBJ2-3; 8 nucleotides match TRBD2. This CDR3 spans 16 amino acids. The germline V gene encodes CDR1 DFQATT and CDR2 SNEGSKA (reference sequence). Unmatched junction bases numbered 8, after V lost 0 bases and J lost 3 bases. CDR3 region: CSARDEGGRLTDTQYF. In DNA form, the CDR3 reads TGCAGTGCTAGAGATGAGGGCGGGAGGTTAACAGATACGCAGTATTTT.